This T cell receptor (beta chain) derives from a study of Graves' ophthalmopathy and Graves' hyperthyroidism. This clonotype was counted at least ten times. Amplified material comprised TCR beta CDR3 regions derived from RNA transcripts. Scientists carried out first-round RT-PCR using HTBI primers and then a second-round multiplex PCR. A single record per CDR3 protein comes from TCRdb applying MiXCR to the multiplex PCR reads. The sample comprises 350,000 to 400,000 distinct CDR3 sequences, 15% to 20% of which are singletons, and roughly 1.5% rests with the top ten. Clinicians diagnosed using symptoms, serum thyroxine, TRAb, thyroid ultrasound and orbital computed tomography. The authors used Ficoll-Paque density gradient centrifugation to separate PBMCs. The input was 8.5 to 10 ml of fresh peripheral blood. The CDR3 sequence is 13 residues long. Trimming left V 2 bases short and J 5 bases short, with 12 bases between. Germline CDR1 GTSNPN, CDR2 SVGIG (reference sequence).

Material: peripheral blood. This chain connects TRBV30 to TRBJ1-1; D might be TRBD1 (6 bases). This sequence originates from a woman aged 18-30 years with Graves' ophthalmopathy. The CDR3 nucleotides read TGTGCCTGGAGTCTCACGGGACAAACTGAAGCTTTCTTT. This translates into CAWSLTGQTEAFF.